This is a list of T cell receptor beta chains from one sample in a study of T cells expressing NK-cell markers. Each CDR3 protein gets one entry in TCRdb, which reprocessed the 5' RACE reads and gives no DNA. The sample has about 260,000 distinct CDR3 sequences. Sequencing was carried out using blood T cells: a sorted CD56 or NKG2C T cell subset, CD4+ or CD8+ T cells, or bulk PBMC T cells (not recorded which). The source is a woman between 18 and 69 years old in good health. Both conserved end residues are part of each CDR3.

CASSPGDRTNQETQYF TRBJ2-5 TRBV12-3/TRBV12-4
CASRRRTGNGRETQYF TRBJ2-5 TRBV28
CASSLYSGASNEQFF TRBJ2-1 TRBV5-1
CASSLMGNYGYTF TRBJ1-2 TRBV12-3/TRBV12-4
CASLGGLNSPLHF TRBJ1-6 TRBV27
CASSLRISTDTQYF TRBJ2-3 TRBV7-9
CASSFKPPPPTIQETQYF TRBJ2-5 TRBV7-6
CASSSTPDLYAEAFF TRBJ1-1 TRBV5-5
CASSLWGTDTQYF TRBJ2-3 TRBV7-2
CASSLVMSGANEQYF TRBJ2-7 TRBV5-1
CASSQQGLLQETQYF TRBJ2-5 TRBV3-1
CASSQVSGNTGELFF TRBJ2-2 TRBV14
CASSQPGQSDTQYF TRBJ2-3 TRBV4-2
CSARRAPSGGWGEQFF TRBJ2-1 TRBV20-1